Shown below are 8 T cell receptor beta chains from a single sample sequenced in a study of human CD8 memory T cell subsets. UMI-labeled 5' RACE produced the TCR beta libraries. TCRdb re-called the 5' RACE reads and catalogs CDR3 proteins one per entry, DNA excluded. This sample's table has 6,000 to 8,500 distinct CDR3 sequences. Sequenced: CD8+ T cells from PBMCs. The receptor set was obtained from a human donor in good health.

This rearrangement joins TRBV28 to TRBJ2-7; TCRdb picks TRBD1, but there is no DNA to check that call. Germline CDR1 reads MDHEN; CDR2 reads SYDVKM. This CDR3 has 14 residues. The CDR3: CASSMVGQDYEQYF.

This chain connects TRBV5-6 to TRBJ2-1; TCRdb picks TRBD2, but there is no DNA to check that call. Germline V CDR1 and CDR2: SGHDT, YYEEEE. The CDR3 extends over 15 amino acids. CDR3 protein: CASSLELAGHNEQFF. Using reference TRBV5-6 and TRBJ2-1 for the parts outside the CDR3, the full variable domain is DAGVTQSPTHLIKTRGQQVTLRCSPKSGHDTVSWYQQALGQGPQFIFQYYEEEERQRGNFPDRFSGHQFPNYSSELNVNALLLGDSALYLCASSLELAGHNEQFFGPGTRLTVL.

The chain carries TRBV11-1 and TRBJ2-4; TCRdb's D call, TRBD1, is unchecked because there is no DNA. The CDR3 is 13 amino acids. CDR1 is SGHAT, CDR2 FQDESV, per germline (reference sequence). The CDR3 is CASSPDPGTFQYF.

The rearrangement links TRBV6-2 or TRBV6-3 to TRBJ2-1; TCRdb calls TRBD2, which cannot be checked without DNA. CDR3 length: 17 amino acids. Germline lookup yields CDR1 MNHEY and CDR2 SVGEGT. The CDR3 spells CASRDPIAGGVRNEQFF.

The chain joins TRBV7-9 to TRBJ2-5; without DNA, the TCRdb call of TRBD2 cannot be checked. CDR3 length equals 15 residues. Germline V gives CDR1 SEHNR, CDR2 FQNEAQ (reference sequence). This chain's CDR3 is CASSSNRAVEETQYF.

This chain joins TRBV19 and TRBJ2-1; TCRdb indicates TRBD1, and absent DNA this call remains unverified. Germline V gene lookup returns CDR1 LNHDA and CDR2 SQIVND (reference sequence). The CDR3 is 12 residues long. CDR3 residues: CASRQGNNEQFF.

This clonotype is deemed medium-sized (0.01 to 0.1%) by its frequency. V and J are TRBV5-5 and TRBJ2-7; TCRdb names TRBD2, which stays unverified in the absence of DNA. This CDR3 contains 14 residues. In germline, CDR1 is SGHKS, CDR2 YYEKEE (reference sequence). This CDR3 reads CASSLVAASYEQYF.

The rearrangement joins TRBV14 to TRBJ2-1; TCRdb's D gene call, TRBD2, goes unchecked for lack of DNA. This CDR3 spans 17 amino acids. The germline V gene encodes CDR1 SGHDN and CDR2 FVKESK. CDR3 protein: CASSRRTSGRTYNEQFF.